The 16 T cell receptor beta chains below come from one sample, sequenced in a study of response to subunit inactivated influenza vaccine (dated by TCRdb to 2017 to 2018). The library was prepared using RT-PCR. For sequencing, an Illumina HiSeq 2500 was employed. The public reads were reanalyzed by TCRdb: fastp trimming at Q25, MiXCR alignment, in-frame beta chains only. Each entry is one CDR3 protein sequence, shown with its most common DNA and genes. The sample data list roughly 780,000 distinct CDR3 sequences, and about a fifth of these were observed just once. The top ten hold about a tenth of the sample. The sample was PBMCs from blood, taken 5 to 6 days after vaccination. All receptors derive from a man in his fifties who received an inactivated influenza vaccine. Donor details come from another sample of the same person, matched by shared clones.

This clonotype came up a few times. The V and J genes are TRBV10-2 and TRBJ2-2; perhaps TRBD1 as D (5 bases). Per the germline V gene, CDR1 is WSHSY and CDR2 is SAAADI. V gave up 3 bases and J gave up 8 bases, with 10 bases separating them. The CDR3 runs 13 residues. The chain's CDR3 is CASSDRVWGELFF. DNA for the CDR3: TGCGCCAGCAGTGACAGGGTTTGGGGGGAGCTGTTTTTT.

V and J are TRBV6-5 and TRBJ1-1, with 7 bases fitting TRBD1. Germline lookup yields CDR1 MNHEY and CDR2 SVGAGI. CDR3 length equals 16 residues. Trimming removed 4 bases from V and 2 bases from J; junction bases left unmatched: 10. CDR3 in amino acids: CASSSTGEAQNTEAFF. CDR3 nucleotides: TGTGCCAGCAGTTCAACAGGGGAGGCTCAAAACACTGAAGCTTTCTTT.

This sequence joins TRBV3-1 and TRBJ1-1; no reliable D call. Trimming took off 7 bases at V and 3 bases at J, with 12 bases between the two ends. The CDR3 length is 13 residues. The V gene's germline CDR1 is LGHDT and CDR2 YNNKEL (reference sequence). CDR3 sequence reads: CASTPGRHTEAFF. DNA for the CDR3: TGTGCCAGCACCCCGGGCCGGCACACTGAAGCTTTCTTT.

This clonotype was observed a handful of times. This chain joins TRBV4-3 and TRBJ1-1, with D perhaps matching TRBD1 (5 bases). Trimming stripped 4 bases from V and 5 bases from J, with 17 bases between. The CDR3 has 15 residues. CDR1 is LGHNA and CDR2 is YSLEER in the germline V gene. CDR3 loop: CASSRYGGGTTEAFF. The CDR3 region has the DNA TGCGCCAGCAGCCGTTACGGGGGGGGTACGACTGAAGCTTTCTTT.

The chain couples TRBV29-1 to TRBJ2-3; TRBD2 matches at 7 bases. The CDR3 length is 14 residues. CDR1 SQVTM and CDR2 ANQGSEA come from the germline V gene. Trimming at V came to 4 bases and at J to 0 bases, leaving 4 bases not matched to a gene. The CDR3 protein is CSVGGGFSTDTQYF. For the CDR3, the DNA is TGCAGCGTTGGGGGGGGGTTTAGCACAGATACGCAGTATTTT.

The V and J genes are TRBV10-3 and TRBJ1-6; D gene ambiguous. V was pared by 7 bases and J by 7 bases, with 14 bases between. From germline, CDR1 is ENHRY and CDR2 SYGVKD. This CDR3 has 14 amino acids. CDR3 amino acids: CAITHGASNSPLHF. Here the CDR3 DNA reads TGTGCCATCACTCATGGAGCATCCAATTCACCCCTCCACTTT.

This clonotype has just a few counts. The chain recombines TRBV20-1 with TRBJ2-1; D gene uncertain. CDR1 is DFQATT and CDR2 is SNEGSKA in the germline V gene (reference sequence). V lost 3 bases and J lost 9, with 9 bases in between. This CDR3 region has 11 residues. The DNA for the CDR3 is TGCAGTGCTAGTTTGGGCAGTGAGCAGTTCTTC. The encoded protein is CSASLGSEQFF.

This chain uses TRBV6-1 with TRBJ2-5; 9 nucleotides align to TRBD1. V lost 7 bases and J lost 4; bases outside the gene matches: 10. From germline, CDR1 is MNHNS and CDR2 SASEGT. The CDR3 consists of 15 residues. The CDR3 DNA reads TGTGCCAGCACGTCCGGGGACAGGGCAGCAGAGACCCAGTACTTC. Translated: CASTSGDRAAETQYF.

The gene calls are TRBV7-2 and TRBJ2-7; D perhaps matches TRBD1 (6 bases). CDR3 length: 11 amino acids. Trimming left V 5 bases short and J 10 bases short, with 12 bases between. Germline assignment: CDR1 SGHTA and CDR2 FQGNSA. For the CDR3, the DNA is TGTGCCAGCAGCCCTGGGACATATCAGTACTTC. It is translated as CASSPGTYQYF.

As to this clonotype: A much larger clonotype is one base distant, so this may be a read error. The CDR3 nucleotides are TGCGCCAGGAGCTTGCTGACTAGCGGAGCGAACACCGGGGAGCTGTTTTTT. Amino acid sequence: CARSLLTSGANTGELFF. The V call is TRBV5-1, the J call TRBJ2-2, with 9 bases that match TRBD2. This CDR3 has 17 residues. Germline CDR1 reads SGHRS; CDR2 reads YFSETQ.

This clonotype has only a few counts. The chain carries TRBV4-2 and TRBJ2-2; 10 bases fit TRBD2. The CDR3 contains 15 residues. Germline assignment: CDR1 LGHNA and CDR2 YNFKEQ. Trimming cost V 8 bases and J 1 base; bases outside gene matches: 4. The CDR3 loop is CASGASGGNTGELFF. The CDR3 DNA reads as TGTGCCAGCGGCGCTAGCGGGGGGAACACCGGGGAGCTGTTTTTT.

This clonotype was seen only a few times. V is TRBV6-5 and J is TRBJ2-5, with 7 bases matching TRBD1. Per the germline V gene, CDR1 is MNHEY and CDR2 is SVGAGI. V dropped 4 bases and J dropped 5; count of bases not matched to a gene: 4. CDR3 size: 13 residues. CDR3 sequence (DNA): TGTGCCAGCAGTTTCGGACAGGCGGAGACCCAGTACTTC. Amino acid sequence: CASSFGQAETQYF.

This clonotype was counted only a few times. The genes are TRBV7-9 and TRBJ2-7; 7 bases are a match to TRBD1. Germline V gene sequence: CDR1 SEHNR, CDR2 FQNEAQ (reference sequence). With 6 bases clipped from V and 1 base from J, the junction kept 12 bases outside the gene matches. CDR3 size: 16 residues. CDR3 loop: CASSIKRRDRSYEQYF. The CDR3 DNA is TGTGCCAGCAGTATTAAGCGAAGGGACAGATCCTACGAGCAGTACTTC.

Here the CDR3 DNA reads TGTGCCATCGGCCCCGGGCTCGCCTACGAGCAGTACTTC. It encodes CAIGPGLAYEQYF. The chain has TRBV3-1 and TRBJ2-7; D is unresolved. V lost 10 bases to trimming and J lost 2 bases, with 15 bases between them. Looked up from germline, CDR1 is LGHDT and CDR2 is YNNKEL (reference sequence). CDR3 size: 13 residues.

In its sample, this clonotype was seen a few times. This rearrangement joins TRBV7-2 to TRBJ2-3; D is uncertain. The length of the CDR3 is 14 residues. V lost 1 base to trimming and J lost 8 bases, with 13 bases between them. Germline CDR1 reads SGHTA; CDR2 reads FQGNSA. The CDR3 loop reads CASSLGAPPSTQYF. CDR3 nucleotides: TGTGCCAGCAGCTTAGGGGCCCCTCCTTCTACGCAGTATTTT.

This clonotype was counted only a few times. The chain has TRBV3-1 and TRBJ1-2; the D gene is possibly TRBD1 (5 bases). V gave up 0 bases and J gave up 0 bases, with 23 bases separating them. The CDR3 spans 20 residues. Germline V gene lookup returns CDR1 LGHDT and CDR2 YNNKEL (reference sequence). The CDR3 DNA follows: TGTGCCAGCAGCCAAGATATTTCTCGGGCAGGGAGCGAGGCTAACTATGGCTACACCTTC. Its translation: CASSQDISRAGSEANYGYTF.